The clone carrying this T cell receptor beta chain was observed a few times. The data originate from a study of blood T cell repertoires in COVID-19. Generated by immunoSEQ multiplex PCR, the TCRdb table keeps only in-frame clones and is missing some. The table has over 100,000 clones, over 60% seen once. This TCR was sampled from a human donor in a cohort sampled during active or convalescent COVID-19. The sample consisted of peripheral blood.

For the CDR3, the DNA is TGCGCCAGCAGCCAAGGGACTAGCGGGAGGGGGGTCGATGAGCAGTTCTTC. Amino acids: CASSQGTSGRGVDEQFF. The chain couples TRBV5-1 to TRBJ2-1, with 16 nucleotides matching TRBD2. CDR1 is SGHRS, CDR2 YFSETQ, per germline. Trimming at V came to 4 bases and at J to 8 bases, leaving 9 bases not matched to a gene. The CDR3 runs to 17 residues.